This T cell receptor beta chain emerged from a study of control samples from healthy donors and cancer patients (dated by TCRdb to about 2020). Library method: the immunoSEQ multiplex PCR assay. TCRdb obtained this table from immuneACCESS and retained in-frame rearrangements with V and J assigned. These tables miss some clones; where compared with another copy, unresolved V genes account for less than half of the shortfall, and the remainder is unexplained. For this sample the table gives about 86,000 clones, of which around 94% were detected only once. The leading ten clones occupy 4.8% of the sample. A remark on this clone: Its antigen has not been determined. Base qualities are not at hand, and no much larger clone is one base apart.

Source material: blood. The origin of this receptor is a woman younger than 30 in good health.

The DNA sequence is TGTGCCAGCAGTTTTTGGGGAGATGAAAAACTGTTTTTT. Its protein is CASSFWGDEKLFF. The chain was built from TRBV27 and TRBJ1-4; too little of a D gene remains to name it. There are 13 amino acids in the CDR3, from cysteine to phenylalanine inclusive. Only the CDR3 region is kept as DNA, spanning 39 bases read in frame from base 1. In the germline V gene (reference sequence), CDR1 corresponds to MNHEY and CDR2 to SMNVEV. V is reduced by 3 bases and J by 6 bases, leaving a spacing of 8 bases between them. The full variable domain, with segments outside the CDR3 supplied by the reference TRBV27 and TRBJ1-4 proteins, appears as EAQVTQNPRYLITVTGKKLTVTCSQNMNHEYMSWYRQDPGLGLRQIYYSMNVEVTDKGDVPEGYKVSRKEKRNFPLILESPSPNQTSLYFCASSFWGDEKLFFGSGTQLSVL.